This TCR beta chain comes out of a study of blood T cell repertoires in COVID-19. The CDR3 covers 15 residues. Germline CDR1 reads SSHAT; CDR2 reads FNYEAQ (reference sequence). In the case of this clone: One junction end disagrees with the germline gene, perhaps due to a read error.

Ages ranged from roughly 18 to 100 years, with residence in approximately 23 US areas. Profiling relied on immunoSEQ multiplex PCR, and the TCRdb table lists in-frame clones only, not all of them. This table has 270,000 or so clones, roughly four fifths appearing once. Sequenced material: PBMCs or T cells enriched from blood (not recorded which). J is TRBJ2-1 and V is TRBV7-7; TRBD2 matches 11 bases. The TCR sequence derives from a man in his fifties who had recovered from COVID-19. The DNA of the CDR3 is TGTGCTAGCAGCTTCTATAGCGGGGGGGATTATGAGCAGTTCTTC. It is translated as CASSFYSGGDYEQFF.